This entry is about one T cell receptor beta chain. This clonotype was recorded once. Its antigen specificity is not known. Base-call qualities are not available, and no considerably larger clone is one nucleotide away. A read on its own is weak evidence. The data are from a study of vaccination and CD4 T cells after COVID-19 (dated by TCRdb to the early 2020s). At the level of the whole study: Convalescent patients had a positive SARS-CoV-2 result on nasal swab PCR, and of these patients, 8 or 9 had mild disease and one had severe disease. Post-COVID blood samples from convalescent patients were collected a median of approximately 100 days after diagnosis, with a range of roughly 30 to 170 days. As controls, cultures received a CEFX viral epitope pool (the positive control), an HIV-1 Nef peptide pool (the negative control), or no peptide at all. The spike-specific CD4+ TCR repertoire was compared before and after mRNA vaccination in 10 COVID-19 convalescent patients and a handful of infection-naive healthy vaccine recipients. Post-vaccine blood samples were taken a median of roughly 75 days after the second vaccine dose, with a range of 14 to 241 days. Culture stimuli were overlapping spike peptide pools from SARS-CoV-2 and from the common cold coronaviruses HCoV-NL63, HCoV-OC43 and HCoV-229E. Participants received two doses of either the Pfizer-BioNTech BNT162b2 vaccine (n=8) or the Moderna mRNA-1273 vaccine (n=2). In the convalescent cohort there were six males and four females, among whom were two Hispanic individuals, seven Caucasians, two Asians and one multiracial person.

Library preparation employed PCR. At the Johns Hopkins FTIC core, DNA from the cultured CD4+ T cells underwent TCR sequencing with the Oncomine TCR Beta short-read assay. The QIAamp micro DNA kit was used to extract genomic DNA from the cultured CD4+ T cells. Oncomine TCR Beta libraries from cultured CD4+ T cells were pooled using unique dual indexes and sequenced on an Illumina iSeq 100. The study's own analysis went as follows. Non-productive sequences were removed, and CDR3s not starting with C, not ending with F or W, or shorter than 7 amino acids were discarded. Antigen-specific clonotypes were identified with the MANAFEST web application by comparing peptide-stimulated wells with reference and other culture wells. Positive clones required FDR below 0.05, an odds ratio above 5, and productive frequency above 0.1% in at least two of three replicate wells. Clonotypes that were significantly expanded in both SARS-CoV-2 spike wells and at least one common cold coronavirus spike condition were defined as cross-reactive. Using R version 3.6.1, CDR3 homology was evaluated through Levenshtein distances (stringdist) along with unrooted phylogenetic trees (ape). Through fastp at Q25 and MiXCR, TCRdb rebuilt clones from the public reads, retaining in-frame beta chains. Records with the same CDR3 protein are collapsed into one entry carrying the most frequent genes and DNA. TCRdb assigned the V and J calls; the authors' analysis was not used. The sample has about 15,000 distinct CDR3 sequences on record, 45% to 65% of them singletons. Around 15% of the sample rests with the top ten.

Broader findings and caveats from the paper: The median number of SARS-CoV-2-reactive clonotypes rose from 21 after infection to 35 to 45 after vaccination, but the change was not significant. In convalescent patients, nearly all vaccine-specific clones (304 of 307) were found to be mono-reactive for SARS-CoV-2 spike rather than cross-reactive with common cold coronaviruses. In convalescent patients, a median 86.3% of post-vaccine SARS-CoV-2-reactive clones were detected only after vaccination, suggesting vaccine-specific priming. The number of convalescent patients in the study was relatively small, and the study did not examine early timepoints following natural infection.

The treatment or condition label on this specimen signifies: roughly 10-day PBMC culture with coronavirus spike peptide pools or control peptides (ViraFEST assay). The ViraFEST assay was used in the study, in which antigen-specific T cells were expanded with peptide pools and expanded clonotypes were subsequently identified by TCR sequencing. The positive SARS-CoV-2 PCR tests of the convalescent patients were dated from March to December 2020, before the Alpha, Beta and Delta variants emerged in the United States. Around 2 million PBMCs per well were cultured in IMDM with roughly 5% human AB serum and approximately 10 IU/ml IL-2, plus 10 ug/ml peptide pools. Half of the culture medium was replaced with fresh IL-2-containing medium on days 3 and 7. After about 10 days of culture, CD4+ T cells were isolated by negative selection using the EasySep CD4+ T cell isolation kit. PBMCs were separated from whole blood using Ficoll-Paque Plus gradient centrifugation and then either used fresh or cryopreserved at -140C. In general, triplicate wells were set up for every culture condition.

CDR1 and CDR2, per the germline V gene, are MNHEY and SVGAGI. V loses 4 bases of germline sequence and J loses 2 bases, and the interval between the two ends is 16 bases. The CDR3, cysteine through phenylalanine, is 16 amino acids long. The entry retains the CDR3 DNA only, 48 bases that are in frame from base 1. The sequence is built from TRBV6-5 and TRBJ2-3; TRBD1 could be the D gene, as 6 bases match. The sequence was collected from a human donor who had recovered from COVID-19. The sample taken for sequencing was CD4+ T cells from blood, cultured in vitro. The CDR3 is CASSSEQGFYTDTQYF. The nucleotide sequence is given as TGTGCCAGCAGTTCAGAACAGGGATTTTACACAGATACGCAGTATTTT.